These 13 T cell receptor beta chains were sequenced from one sample in a study of blood T cells in healthy people across ages. It was with a sample-barcoded 5' primer and a J-beta primer mix that a second PCR of roughly 7 to 12 cycles was run. TCRdb itself ran the 5' RACE reads through MiXCR, one entry per CDR3 protein. In the table there are 1.5 million to 2 million distinct CDR3 sequences, about 31% of which are singletons. The sequencing input was blood. These receptors were taken from a woman in her 30s in good health.

This clonotype was detected once. The chain has TRBV5-1 and TRBJ1-1, with 10 bases matching TRBD1. This CDR3 has 14 amino acids. V dropped 3 bases and J dropped 5; count of bases not matched to a gene: 4. CDR1 SGHRS and CDR2 YFSETQ come from the germline V gene. CDR3 region: CASSWGQGYTEAFF. The CDR3 DNA sequence: TGCGCCAGCAGCTGGGGACAGGGGTATACTGAAGCTTTCTTT.

This sequence joins TRBV12-3 or TRBV12-4 and TRBJ2-7; 10 bases match TRBD1. V trimming: 2 bases; J trimming: 4 bases; junction bases outside the gene matches: 5. This CDR3 contains 15 residues. CDR3 residues: CASSLPGQGFYEQYF. The CDR3 nucleotides read TGTGCCAGCAGTTTACCGGGACAGGGGTTTTACGAGCAGTACTTC.

This chain connects TRBV7-9 to TRBJ2-3; possibly TRBD1 for D (5 bases). Trimming took 5 bases from V and 2 from J, leaving 20 bases between them. CDR3 size: 17 residues. CDR1 and CDR2 from the germline V gene are SEHNR and FQNEAQ (reference sequence). The CDR3 region has the DNA TGTGCCAGCAGCGGGGCACTCAGGGCGCTGTCCACAGATACGCAGTATTTT. Translating gives CASSGALRALSTDTQYF.

The J gene is TRBJ1-3, the V gene TRBV29-1; no clear D. CDR3 length equals 13 residues. Trimming stripped 2 bases from V and 0 bases from J, with 5 bases between. Germline V gene lookup returns CDR1 SQVTM and CDR2 ANQGSEA. In DNA form, the CDR3 reads TGCAGCGTTGAAAAGGACTCTGGAAACACCATATATTTT. Translated, it gives CSVEKDSGNTIYF.

The rearrangement joins TRBV21-1 to TRBJ2-3; TRBD1, the D gene given by the table, was not confirmed from the DNA. TRBV21-1 is a known pseudogene. The length of the CDR3 is 15 residues. The CDR3 protein is CATRGAFSAADTQYF. CDR3 DNA: TGTGCCACCCGGGGGGCATTCTCTGCAGCAGATACGCAGTATTTT.

The chain combines TRBV20-1 with TRBJ1-5; TRBD1 is a possible D gene (5 bases). The CDR3 sequence is 14 residues long. Deletions cut 0 bases from V and 2 bases from J, with 8 bases between. Germline V gene lookup returns CDR1 DFQATT and CDR2 SNEGSKA (reference sequence). CDR3 protein: CSARDVGGNQPQHF. The CDR3 DNA is TGCAGTGCTAGAGATGTAGGGGGCAATCAGCCCCAGCATTTT.

In this sample, this clonotype turned up a few times. The genes are TRBV29-1 and TRBJ1-2; TRBD1 might be the D (6 bases). This CDR3 spans 12 amino acids. CDR1 SQVTM and CDR2 ANQGSEA come from the germline V gene. The ends were cut back, 4 bases at V and 3 bases at J, with 9 bases in the middle. The CDR3 loop reads CSVAEGDYGYTF. The CDR3 coding sequence is TGCAGCGTTGCGGAGGGGGACTATGGCTACACCTTC.

On this clonotype: This clone may be a read error of a much larger clone one base away. The V call is TRBV29-1, the J call TRBJ2-4, with D possibly being TRBD1 (7 bases). Germline assignment: CDR1 SQVTM and CDR2 ANQGSEA. This CDR3 contains 13 residues. Written as DNA, the CDR3 is TGCAGCGTTGGCGGGACAGCCAAAAACATTCGGTACTTC. It codes for CSVGGTAKNIRYF.

The chain combines TRBV4-1 with TRBJ2-7, with TRBD1 matching 7 bases. CDR1 is MGHRA and CDR2 is YSYEKL in the germline V gene. The CDR3 is 15 residues long. V lost 5 bases to trimming and J lost 0 bases; unmatched junction nucleotides: 7. CDR3 loop: CASSLGRDSSYEQYF. CDR3 sequence (DNA): TGCGCCAGCAGCTTGGGTCGGGACAGCTCCTACGAGCAGTACTTC.

V gene TRBV12-3 or TRBV12-4 combines with J gene TRBJ1-6, with D possibly matching TRBD1 (5 bases). Trimming removed 5 bases from V and 0 bases from J, with 11 bases in between. The CDR3 runs to 16 residues. Written as DNA, the CDR3 is TGTGCCAGCAGTCCCAGCACAGGCTCCTATAATTCACCCCTCCACTTT. Its translation: CASSPSTGSYNSPLHF.

In this sample, this clonotype turned up a few times. CDR3: CASSSNRGISSYEQYF. CDR3 sequence (DNA): TGTGCCAGCAGCTCCAACAGGGGGATTAGCTCCTACGAGCAGTACTTC. V and J are TRBV7-2 and TRBJ2-7; 8 positions match TRBD1. Germline CDR1 and CDR2: SGHTA and FQGNSA. The trim removed 4 bases at V and 0 bases at J, leaving 8 bases unmatched. The CDR3 is 16 residues long.

The chain carries TRBV2 and TRBJ2-2, with a weak D call TRBD1 (7 bases). The CDR3 has 20 residues. V was shortened by 6 bases and J by 0 bases, with 26 bases between the two germline ends. The V gene's germline CDR1 is SNHLY and CDR2 FYNNEI. The CDR3 DNA is TGTGCCAGCAGACGGGGGTTCCCGTCGGACAGGCAGACGAACACCGGGGAGCTGTTTTTT. This codes for CASRRGFPSDRQTNTGELFF. The full variable domain, with the rest looked up from reference TRBV2 and TRBJ2-2, is EPEVTQTPSHQVTQMGQEVILRCVPISNHLYFYWYRQILGQKVEFLVSFYNNEISEKSEIFDDQFSVERPDGSNFTLKIRSTKLEDSAMYFCASRRGFPSDRQTNTGELFFGEGSRLTVL.

The V call is TRBV7-2, the J call TRBJ1-1, with D tentatively TRBD1 (5 bases). Trimming pared 5 bases from V and 0 bases from J, leaving 25 bases between. The CDR3 contains 19 residues. Per the germline V gene, CDR1 is SGHTA and CDR2 is FQGNSA. DNA of the CDR3: TGTGCCAGCAGCCGTGGGACGCCCGGGGTTAATAGGATGAACACTGAAGCTTTCTTT. It codes for CASSRGTPGVNRMNTEAFF.